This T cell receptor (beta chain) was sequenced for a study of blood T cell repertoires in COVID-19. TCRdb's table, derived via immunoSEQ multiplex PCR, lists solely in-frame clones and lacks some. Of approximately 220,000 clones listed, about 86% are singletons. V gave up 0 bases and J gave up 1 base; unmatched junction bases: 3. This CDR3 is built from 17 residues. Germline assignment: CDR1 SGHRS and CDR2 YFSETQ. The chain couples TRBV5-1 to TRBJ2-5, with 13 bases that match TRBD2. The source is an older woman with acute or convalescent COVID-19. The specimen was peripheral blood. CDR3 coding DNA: TGCGCCAGCAGCTTGGGACTAGCGGGGGGCGCCCAAGAGACCCAGTACTTC. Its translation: CASSLGLAGGAQETQYF.